The 4 T cell receptor beta chains below come from one sample, sequenced in a study of blood T cell repertoires in COVID-19. Profiled with immunoSEQ multiplex PCR; TCRdb holds only in-frame clones, not every one. The profile shows fewer than 350,000 clones, approximately 86% of them singletons. The specimen was peripheral blood. These TCRs come from a woman in her 70s with COVID-19, enrolled during active disease.

This chain uses TRBV7-2 with TRBJ1-6; TRBD1 matches 7 bases. CDR3 length equals 13 residues. Trimming at V came to 10 bases and at J to 3 bases, leaving 3 bases not matched to a gene. In germline, CDR1 is SGHTA, CDR2 FQGNSA. CDR3 in amino acids: CATQGNYNSPLHF. The CDR3 DNA is TGTGCCACACAGGGGAACTATAATTCACCCCTCCACTTT.

The chain recombines TRBV13 with TRBJ2-7; 11 nucleotides align to TRBD2. CDR1 is PRHDT and CDR2 is FYEKMQ in the germline V gene (reference sequence). The CDR3 is 15 residues long. After removal of 1 base from V and 5 bases from J, the junction contained 4 bases not matched to a gene. CDR3 residues: CASSLVSGGAHEQYF. CDR3 bases: TGTGCCAGCAGCTTAGTTAGCGGGGGGGCCCACGAGCAGTACTTC.

The rearrangement joins TRBV30 to TRBJ2-5; D remains unclear. The V end lost 1 base, the J end lost 5 bases, and 11 bases lay between the germline ends. This CDR3 region has 13 residues. The germline V gene has CDR1 GTSNPN and CDR2 SVGIG (reference sequence). CDR3 DNA sequence: TGTGCCTGGAGTGCTCTCCCCCCTGAGACCCAGTACTTC. Protein product: CAWSALPPETQYF.

The chain is built from TRBV19 and TRBJ1-2; no clear D gene. V lost 6 bases and J 2 bases, leaving 13 bases between the germline ends. The CDR3 sequence is 14 residues long. Germline values: CDR1 LNHDA, CDR2 SQIVND (reference sequence). CDR3 amino acids: CASSTSALNYGYTF. Here the CDR3 DNA reads TGTGCCAGTAGCACCAGTGCCTTGAACTATGGCTACACCTTC.